The text below deals with one T cell receptor beta chain. Per the study methods: The assay estimated nucleated cells by amplifying reference gene primers. The data were produced by immunoSEQ multiplex PCR, yet TCRdb's version contains in-frame clones alone and is incomplete. V and J calls and clone size follow that table, whereas D and trimming were derived from the DNA. In the table there are roughly 97,000 clones, about 79% of which are singletons. CDR1 and CDR2 (germline): KGHSH, LQKENI. V was pared by 2 bases and J by 0 bases, with 7 bases between. The length of the CDR3 is 14 residues. The data originate from a study of blood T cell repertoires in COVID-19. Whole-study context: From T cells, B-cell-depleted T cells, or PBMCs came the material, which was cDNA or gDNA.

The sample taken for sequencing was peripheral blood. The receptor was isolated from an elderly woman with active or convalescent COVID-19. V is TRBV18 and J is TRBJ1-1; D call uncertain. The CDR3 DNA sequence: TGTGCCAGCTCACCAAGTCAGATGAACACTGAAGCTTTCTTT. Translating it yields CASSPSQMNTEAFF.